The 21 T cell receptor beta chains below were found in one sample sequenced in a study of T cells in women clearing cervical HPV infection (dated by TCRdb to the late 2010s). The library was obtained by the immunoSEQ multiplex PCR assay. TCRdb retrieved this table from immuneACCESS and kept in-frame rearrangements only. Not all clones are present; in checked studies, unresolved V genes account for under half, and no reason is known for the remainder. Per the sample table, the count is tens of thousands of clones. Less than 9% of the sample goes to the ten largest clones. Sequencing was done on a sample of blood buffy coat. These receptors were taken from a woman aged 18 to 75 with a cervical HPV16 infection that either progressed to CIN3+ or cleared (not recorded which).

In the case of this clone: With the read ending 3 residues before the CDR3 end, the germline J gene is used to fill in that end. V is TRBV11-2 and J is TRBJ2-3; perhaps TRBD2 as D (5 bases). CDR1 is SGHAT, CDR2 FQNNGV, per germline. CDR3 length: 14 amino acids. The CDR3 bases that were read are TGTGCCAGCAGCGCATCGACGGGGAATCAGCCG. Its translation is CASSASTGNQP. Given in full, the CDR3 is CASSASTGNQPQYF. The whole variable domain, filled in from reference TRBV11-2 and TRBJ2-3, reads EAGVAQSPRYKIIEKRQSVAFWCNPISGHATLYWYQQILGQGPKLLIQFQNNGVVDDSQLPKDRFSAERLKGVDSTLKIQPAKLEDSAVYLCASSASTGNQPQYFGPGTRLTVL.

A word on this clone: The CDR3 end lies 3 residues beyond the end of the read and is filled in from the germline J gene. The genes are TRBV27 and TRBJ2-6; D remains unclear. Trimming took off 2 bases at V and 2 bases at J, with 7 bases between the two ends. Germline V gene data show CDR1 as MNHEY and CDR2 as SMNVEV (reference sequence). This CDR3 contains 15 residues. The CDR3 DNA, read in part, is TGTGCCAGCAGTTTAAGGGTCACTGGGGCCAACGTC. This translates into CASSLRVTGANV. The full CDR3 is CASSLRVTGANVLTF. Full variable domain (rest looked up from reference TRBV27 and TRBJ2-6): EAQVTQNPRYLITVTGKKLTVTCSQNMNHEYMSWYRQDPGLGLRQIYYSMNVEVTDKGDVPEGYKVSRKEKRNFPLILESPSPNQTSLYFCASSLRVTGANVLTFGAGSRLTVL.

Turning to this clone: The read finishes 3 residues shy of the CDR3 end, and the germline J gene is used to complete it. The chain has TRBV7-9 and TRBJ2-4; D gene ambiguous. Germline V gives CDR1 SEHNR, CDR2 FQNEAQ (reference sequence). CDR3 length: 15 residues. The chain's CDR3 is CASSLLQLANYGQYF. The covered CDR3 bases are TGTGCCAGCAGCTTATTACAATTAGCTAACTATGGT.

About this clone itself: The missing CDR3 end, 3 residues past where the read stops, is filled in from the germline J gene. This sequence joins TRBV7-2 and TRBJ1-1; 8 bases agree with TRBD1. Germline V gene lookup returns CDR1 SGHTA and CDR2 FQGNSA. The length of the CDR3 is 14 residues. Trimming at V came to 4 bases and at J to 3 bases, leaving 4 bases not matched to a gene. Incomplete CDR3 DNA: TGTGCCAGCAGCTCCTCCAGGGGGCACACTGAA. Encoded protein: CASSSSRGHTE. Given in full, the CDR3 is CASSSSRGHTEAFF. Full variable domain (remainder filled in from reference TRBV7-2 and TRBJ1-1): GAGVSQSPSNKVTEKGKDVELRCDPISGHTALYWYRQSLGQGLEFLIYFQGNSAPDKSGLPSDRFSAERTGGSVSTLTIQRTQQEDSAVYLCASSSSRGHTEAFFGQGTRLTVV.

About this clone itself: The read stops 3 residues short of the end of the CDR3; the missing end is completed from the germline J gene. The chain combines TRBV9 with TRBJ2-5; TRBD1 matches 9 bases. Germline V gene lookup returns CDR1 SGDLS and CDR2 YYNGEE. The CDR3 runs to 15 residues. The V segment lost 0 bases and the J segment 4 bases; nucleotides outside the gene matches: 4. CDR3 bases read: TGTGCCAGCAGCGTAGCTGGGACAGGGACAGAGACC. It yields the protein CASSVAGTGTET. The entire CDR3 sequence reads CASSVAGTGTETQYF.

Turning to this clone: The sequenced fragment ends 3 residues before the CDR3 boundary, so the rest is inferred from the germline J gene. The chain recombines TRBV4-2 with TRBJ1-6; D is perhaps TRBD1 (6 bases). This CDR3 is 17 amino acids long. Trimming pared 1 base from V and 9 bases from J, leaving 19 bases between. Germline loops: CDR1 LGHNA, CDR2 YNFKEQ. The CDR3 loop reads CASSQVLGQGKSSPLHF. CDR3 bases read: TGTGCCAGCAGCCAAGTGTTGGGTCAGGGGAAGAGTTCACCC.

Comment on this clone: The read terminates 3 residues ahead of where the CDR3 ends, so the germline J gene completes it. The chain uses TRBV7-3 and TRBJ2-3, with 13 bases lining up with TRBD2. Germline CDR1 and CDR2: SGHTA and FQGTGA. The V segment lost 5 bases and the J segment 6 bases; nucleotides outside the gene matches: 5. The CDR3 contains 15 residues. Partial CDR3 DNA: TGTGCCAGCAGCCGACTAGCGGGGGGAGTTGATACG. Its translation: CASSRLAGGVDT. The entire CDR3 protein is CASSRLAGGVDTQYF.

Partial CDR3 DNA: TGCAGTGCTGTAGGAGGGACAGGGCGCACAGATACG. This translates into CSAVGGTGRTDT. The whole CDR3 sequence reads CSAVGGTGRTDTQYF. V gene TRBV20-1 combines with J gene TRBJ2-3; 9 bases are shared with TRBD1. The read terminates 3 residues ahead of where the CDR3 ends, so the germline J gene completes it. With V trimmed by 5 bases and J by 1 base, 7 bases remained unmatched. The CDR3 spans 15 residues. In germline, CDR1 is DFQATT, CDR2 SNEGSKA (reference sequence).

Regarding this clone: The read ends 3 residues early relative to the CDR3; the germline J gene fills the gap. J is TRBJ2-7 and V is TRBV18; TRBD1 matches 7 bases. Germline loops: CDR1 KGHSH, CDR2 LQKENI. The V and J ends lost 3 bases and 5 bases, in that order; junction bases with no gene match: 16. CDR3 length: 17 residues. The CDR3 here is CASSPQRQGPLTNEQYF. Partial CDR3 DNA: TGTGCCAGCTCACCTCAACGACAGGGACCCTTAACCAACGAG.

In regard to this clone: The read ends 3 residues before the CDR3 terminus; that terminus is restored from the germline J gene. V gene TRBV7-8 combines with J gene TRBJ1-4; D is uncertain. The CDR3 loop spans 14 amino acids. The V gene's germline CDR1 is SGHVS and CDR2 FQNEAQ. The ends were cut back, 1 base at V and 4 bases at J, with 7 bases in the middle. The sequenced CDR3 bases are TGTGCCAGCAGCTTAGACGGTCGTAATGAAAAA. This codes for CASSLDGRNEK. The entire CDR3 protein reads CASSLDGRNEKLFF. Full variable domain (rest looked up from reference TRBV7-8 and TRBJ1-4): GAGVSQSPRYKVAKRGQDVALRCDPISGHVSLFWYQQALGQGPEFLTYFQNEAQLDKSGLPSDRFFAERPEGSVSTLKIQRTQQEDSAVYLCASSLDGRNEKLFFGSGTQLSVL.

Notes on this clone: The DNA ends 3 residues before the CDR3 does, and the rest of the CDR3 is filled in from the germline J gene. V usage is TRBV6-1 and J usage is TRBJ1-6, with a possible D match to TRBD1 (5 bases). This CDR3 is 15 amino acids long. Germline CDR1 is MNHNS and CDR2 is SASEGT. The V gene lost 4 bases and the J gene lost 6 bases, with 13 bases spanning the gap. The CDR3 bases that were read are TGTGCCAGCAGTGGGGGCGGGGTACGTAATTCACCC. It encodes CASSGGGVRNSP. The CDR3 in its entirety is CASSGGGVRNSPLHF.

Remarks on this clone: The read halts 3 residues ahead of the CDR3 end, with the missing end drawn from the germline J gene. This chain connects TRBV10-3 to TRBJ1-5; D perhaps matches TRBD1 (6 bases). The V and J ends lost 8 bases and 1 base respectively, with 27 bases between them. The CDR3 loop spans 19 amino acids. The germline CDR1 and CDR2 sequences are ENHRY and SYGVKD. Here the CDR3 reads CAIRDGTRSGSRSNQPQHF. The covered CDR3 bases are TGTGCCATCCGAGACGGGACACGATCGGGTAGTCGAAGCAATCAGCCC.

On this clone: The read terminates 3 residues ahead of where the CDR3 ends, so the germline J gene completes it. V usage is TRBV10-2 and J usage is TRBJ2-5; TRBD2 matches at 8 bases. V shed 10 bases and J 5 bases; nucleotides not matched to a gene: 9. The germline gives CDR1 WSHSY, CDR2 SAAADI. The CDR3 spans 13 residues. The CDR3 bases that were read are TGCGCCACGCGTGGCGGGGGGATTGAGACC. This codes for CATRGGGIET. The CDR3 in its entirety is CATRGGGIETQYF.

Remarks on this clone: The CDR3 is cut off 3 residues early in the read; its end comes from the germline J gene. J is TRBJ1-2 and V is TRBV6-2 or TRBV6-3, with 9 bases that match TRBD1. Germline CDR1 reads MNHEY; CDR2 reads SVGEGT. The CDR3 is 14 amino acids. The sequenced part of the CDR3 DNA is TGTGCCAGCAGTTCGACCGGGACAGGGTACGGC. It translates to CASSSTGTGYG. The full CDR3 protein reads CASSSTGTGYGYTF.

With respect to this clone: The read terminates 3 residues before the CDR3 end, so the remaining end is supplied by the germline J gene. The genes are TRBV5-1 and TRBJ2-3; 13 bases match TRBD2. The trim removed 5 bases at V and 2 bases at J, leaving 8 bases unmatched. CDR3 length: 17 amino acids. Germline CDR1 and CDR2: SGHRS and YFSETQ. The CDR3 sequence: CASSPGLAGAFTDTQYF. The part of the CDR3 DNA that was read is TGCGCCAGCAGTCCCGGACTAGCGGGGGCCTTCACAGATACG.

In the case of this clone: The read falls 3 residues short of the CDR3 end, and the missing part is taken from the germline J gene. The chain couples TRBV19 to TRBJ1-1; TRBD1 matches at 12 bases. Germline V gene lookup returns CDR1 LNHDA and CDR2 SQIVND (reference sequence). Trimming removed 7 bases from V and 4 bases from J; junction bases left unmatched: 10. The CDR3 covers 16 residues. Partial CDR3 DNA: TGTGCCAGTACCGCAGGGGGACAGGGGGCTGGCACTGAA. Amino acid sequence: CASTAGGQGAGTE. The CDR3 in full is CASTAGGQGAGTEAFF. Complete variable domain (other parts from reference TRBV19 and TRBJ1-1): DGGITQSPKYLFRKEGQNVTLSCEQNLNHDAMYWYRQDPGQGLRLIYYSQIVNDFQKGDIAEGYSVSREKKESFPLTVTSAQKNPTAFYLCASTAGGQGAGTEAFFGQGTRLTVV.

About this clone: The CDR3 is cut off 3 residues early in the read; its end comes from the germline J gene. This chain connects TRBV11-2 to TRBJ1-4, with TRBD1 matching 7 bases. The CDR3 runs to 14 residues. Germline V CDR1 and CDR2: SGHAT, FQNNGV. The CDR3 protein is CASSGDSFRSPLFF. Incomplete CDR3 DNA: TGTGCCAGCAGCGGGGACAGTTTTCGGTCACCA.

In the case of this clone: The CDR3 end falls 3 residues outside the read, so it is completed with the germline J gene. The V call is TRBV19, the J call TRBJ1-1, with D maybe TRBD1 (5 bases). The CDR3 is 12 residues long. Germline-derived CDR1 and CDR2 are LNHDA and SQIVND (reference sequence). CDR3 loop: CASSGGGAKAFF. Incomplete CDR3 DNA: TGTGCCAGTAGTGGGGGGGGAGCGAAA.

In regard to this clone: Coverage ceases 3 residues before the CDR3 finishes, and the germline J gene fills in the end. The rearrangement joins TRBV11-2 to TRBJ2-7; D call uncertain. V was clipped by 5 bases and J by 6 bases, with 14 bases between them. The V gene's germline CDR1 is SGHAT and CDR2 FQNNGV. This CDR3 is built from 13 residues. The CDR3 region is CASSPQRATEQYF. CDR3 DNA (partial): TGTGCCAGCAGCCCCCAACGAGCTACCGAG.

About this clone: The junction does not match germline at one end; this may be a read error. The read gets to within 3 residues of the CDR3 end, and the germline J gene fills in the rest. The sample carries other DNA sequences with the same CDR3. This chain links TRBV20-1 with TRBJ1-3; TRBD1 aligns across 9 bases. The CDR3 spans 15 residues. Germline assignment: CDR1 DFQATT and CDR2 SNEGSKA (reference sequence). CDR3 DNA (partial): TGCAGTGCTAGAGATGGGGGACAGGGTGATAACACA. It translates to CSARDGGQGDNT. The entire CDR3 protein reads CSARDGGQGDNTIYF.

To note about this clone: Read data end 3 residues before the CDR3 end; the end is taken from the germline J gene. The V gene is TRBV12-3 or TRBV12-4, the J gene TRBJ2-1; 7 nucleotides align to TRBD2. With V trimmed by 1 base and J by 5 bases, 5 bases remained unmatched. The CDR3 is made up of 15 amino acids. CDR3 protein: CASSLVGGGNNEQFF. CDR3 DNA (partial): TGTGCCAGCAGTTTAGTTGGGGGGGGGAACAATGAG.